The 30 T cell receptor beta chains below come from one sample, sequenced in a study of shared clonotypes between healthy human individuals. Repertoires were generated with immunoSEQ multiplex PCR, while TCRdb's copy carries only in-frame clones and drops some. The sample gives around 430,000 clones, roughly three quarters of which show up once; 13% is in the top ten. The specimen sequenced was PBMCs. The origin of the receptors is a woman between 35 and 50 years old in good health. Some clones in this sample may be carry-over from other donors' samples.

This rearrangement joins TRBV7-3 to TRBJ2-3; D may be TRBD1 or TRBD2 (5 bases each). Between the trimmed V and J ends, which lost 0 bases and 2 bases, there was a span of 9 bases. Germline V CDR1 and CDR2: SGHTA, FQGTGA. The CDR3 runs to 15 residues. The CDR3 DNA sequence: TGTGCCAGCAGCTTAACGGGACCCCTCACAGATACGCAGTATTTT. This encodes CASSLTGPLTDTQYF.

This clone was seen a single time. The CDR3 sequence: CASSPTTGNTEAFF. CDR3 bases: TGTGCCAGCAGCCCAACGACAGGGAACACTGAAGCTTTCTTT. The rearrangement joins TRBV9 to TRBJ1-1; D is possibly TRBD1 (6 bases). The germline CDR1 and CDR2 sequences are SGDLS and YYNGEE. The CDR3 covers 14 residues. V lost 4 bases and J 1 base, leaving 11 bases between the germline ends.

The chain carries TRBV7-1 and TRBJ1-4; the match to TRBD1 covers 8 bases. TRBV7-1 is assigned to the ORF class and has an uncertain function. V was pared by 5 bases and J by 8 bases, with 10 bases of the junction left unmatched. This CDR3 has 15 amino acids. CDR3 protein: CASSPPGTGTEKLFF. The DNA of the CDR3 is TGTGCCAGCAGCCCACCCGGGACAGGTACCGAAAAACTGTTTTTT.

V and J are TRBV2 and TRBJ2-3; D tentatively fits TRBD1 or TRBD2 (5 bases each). The CDR3 contains 14 residues. Trimming pared 8 bases from V and 0 bases from J, leaving 12 bases between. Germline lookup yields CDR1 SNHLY and CDR2 FYNNEI. The CDR3 bases are TGTGCCAGCGGGGGTCGGGTCAGCACAGATACGCAGTATTTT. Protein sequence: CASGGRVSTDTQYF.

The gene calls are TRBV27 and TRBJ1-2, with a possible D match to TRBD1 (6 bases). There are 16 residues in the CDR3. The V gene lost 7 bases and the J gene lost 2 bases, with 20 bases spanning the gap. Germline V gene sequence: CDR1 MNHEY, CDR2 SMNVEV (reference sequence). CDR3 residues: CASTTTGGNRNYGYTF. For the CDR3, the DNA is TGTGCCAGCACCACTACCGGGGGCAACAGAAACTATGGCTACACCTTC.

Points on this clone: Other DNA variants within this sample encode the same CDR3. The V and J genes are TRBV5-1 and TRBJ2-5; 9 bases line up with TRBD1. This CDR3 region has 14 residues. In germline, CDR1 is SGHRS, CDR2 YFSETQ. After removal of 3 bases from V and 2 bases from J, the junction contained 2 bases not matched to a gene. The CDR3 here is CASSSGQGQETQYF. For the CDR3, the DNA is TGCGCCAGCAGCTCGGGACAGGGACAAGAGACCCAGTACTTC.

The rearrangement joins TRBV11-3 to TRBJ2-1, with 7 nucleotides matching TRBD1. Germline assignment: CDR1 SGHNT and CDR2 YENEEA. Trimming at V came to 4 bases and at J to 8 bases, leaving 5 bases not matched to a gene. The CDR3 covers 13 residues. The CDR3, as DNA: TGTGCCAGCAGCTCCCGACAGGGCGATGAGCAGTTCTTC. Translated: CASSSRQGDEQFF.

Worth noting for this clone: This likely reflects a read error, since a far larger clone is one base away. V is TRBV27 and J is TRBJ2-7, with D possibly TRBD2 on 5 matching bases. Trimming shortened V by 3 bases and J by 2 bases, and 5 bases separated the two germline ends. Germline V gene sequence: CDR1 MNHEY, CDR2 SMNVEV (reference sequence). This CDR3 comprises 12 residues. The CDR3 region is CASSFGTYEQYF. CDR3 coding DNA: TGTGCCAGCAGTTTCGGGACCTACGAGCAGTACTTC.

This sequence joins TRBV5-4 and TRBJ1-4; no clear D gene. V was cut by 0 bases and J by 2 bases, with 5 bases left in between. The germline V gene has CDR1 SGHNT and CDR2 YYREEE (reference sequence). There are 14 residues in the CDR3. CDR3 sequence (DNA): TGTGCCAGCAGCTTGGGACACACTAATGAAAAACTGTTTTTT. It translates to CASSLGHTNEKLFF.

This clone was seen a few times. V and J are TRBV7-9 and TRBJ1-5; TRBD1 might be the D (6 bases). CDR1 SEHNR and CDR2 FQNEAQ come from the germline V gene (reference sequence). Trimming took 6 bases from V and 6 from J, leaving 12 bases between them. This CDR3 has 13 residues. The chain's CDR3 is CASSYTGSQPQHF. CDR3 DNA: TGTGCCAGCAGTTATACAGGGAGTCAGCCCCAGCATTTT.

The chain uses TRBV1 and TRBJ2-1; TRBD2, the table's D call, was not compared with the DNA. TRBV1 is listed as a pseudogene. This CDR3 comprises 19 residues. In nucleotides, the CDR3 is TGCACCAGCAGCCCGACGAAAGTCCCAAGCGGGAACTCCTACAATGAGCAGTTCTTC. It encodes CTSSPTKVPSGNSYNEQFF.

The chain combines TRBV7-6 with TRBJ2-5; the D gene is possibly TRBD2 (6 bases). The DNA end lines up better with TRBJ2-7; the J call may be wrong. Per the germline V gene, CDR1 is SGHVS and CDR2 is FNYEAQ. The CDR3 runs 17 residues. CDR3 region: CASSHPRGKEGKYEQYF. The CDR3 nucleotides read TGTGCCAGCAGCCACCCGAGAGGCAAGGAGGGGAAGTACGAGCAGTACTTC.

V usage is TRBV4-2 and J usage is TRBJ1-3; weak D call: TRBD1 (6 bases). The germline CDR1 and CDR2 sequences are LGHNA and YNFKEQ. This CDR3 is 15 amino acids long. Trimming removed 6 bases from V and 0 bases from J, with 12 bases in between. Written as DNA, the CDR3 is TGTGCCAGCAGTAAGGGGGGCAACTCTGGAAACACCATATATTTT. This encodes CASSKGGNSGNTIYF.

Many counts were recorded for this clone. The same CDR3 arises from other DNA sequences in this sample as well. The chain couples TRBV30 to TRBJ1-5; tentatively, D is TRBD1 (5 bases). CDR1 and CDR2 from the germline V gene are GTSNPN and SVGIG (reference sequence). The CDR3 length is 15 residues. V dropped 2 bases and J dropped 0 bases, with 11 bases sitting between them. As DNA, the CDR3 is TGTGCCTGGAGTCTGACGGGGCCTAGCAATCAGCCCCAGCATTTT. As protein: CAWSLTGPSNQPQHF.

The CDR3 here is CASSGGTSGYEQYF. The DNA for the CDR3 is TGTGCCAGCAGCGGAGGGACTAGCGGCTACGAGCAGTACTTC. This chain links TRBV7-9 with TRBJ2-5; 11 bases match TRBD2. The J call is in doubt because the DNA end fits TRBJ2-7 better. The V gene's germline CDR1 is SEHNR and CDR2 FQNEAQ (reference sequence). The CDR3 sequence is 14 residues long.

The chain combines TRBV19 with TRBJ2-7; a weak D match, TRBD1 (6 bases). This CDR3 spans 14 amino acids. The V and J ends lost 3 bases and 4 bases respectively, with 13 bases between them. The germline V gene encodes CDR1 LNHDA and CDR2 SQIVND (reference sequence). DNA for the CDR3: TGTGCCAGTAGTATTACCAGGGGACCTTACGAGCAGTACTTC. Translated, it gives CASSITRGPYEQYF. The variable domain in full, completed from reference TRBV19 and TRBJ2-7, reads DGGITQSPKYLFRKEGQNVTLSCEQNLNHDAMYWYRQDPGQGLRLIYYSQIVNDFQKGDIAEGYSVSREKKESFPLTVTSAQKNPTAFYLCASSITRGPYEQYFGPGTRLTVT.

This clone was counted once. The V and J genes are TRBV6-1 and TRBJ2-7, with 11 bases lining up with TRBD2. The V and J ends lost 4 bases and 2 bases, in that order; junction bases with no gene match: 4. This CDR3 has 15 residues. Germline V lookup: CDR1 MNHNS, CDR2 SASEGT. The CDR3, as DNA: TGTGCCAGCAGTGGGGGACTAGCGGCCGCCTACGAGCAGTACTTC. Amino acid sequence: CASSGGLAAAYEQYF.

This clone was detected only a few times. This chain connects TRBV7-2 to TRBJ2-7, with D maybe TRBD1 (5 bases). The CDR3 spans 15 residues. The germline V and J ends were trimmed by 2 bases and 2 bases, with 13 bases remaining between them. The germline V gene has CDR1 SGHTA and CDR2 FQGNSA. CDR3 loop: CASSLQQGPTYEQYF. The CDR3 nucleotides are TGTGCCAGCAGCTTACAGCAGGGCCCCACCTACGAGCAGTACTTC. Full variable domain (rest looked up from reference TRBV7-2 and TRBJ2-7): GAGVSQSPSNKVTEKGKDVELRCDPISGHTALYWYRQSLGQGLEFLIYFQGNSAPDKSGLPSDRFSAERTGGSVSTLTIQRTQQEDSAVYLCASSLQQGPTYEQYFGPGTRLTVT.

This clone was seen a handful of times. This chain joins TRBV6-1 and TRBJ2-7; D unresolved. Trimming removed 4 bases at V and 0 bases at J, with 13 bases between. Germline values: CDR1 MNHNS, CDR2 SASEGT. This CDR3 has 15 amino acids. The CDR3 DNA follows: TGTGCCAGCAGTGTCCTAGTAGAAAGCTCCTACGAGCAGTACTTC. Translated: CASSVLVESSYEQYF.

The V and J genes are TRBV19 and TRBJ1-5; the match to TRBD1 covers 7 bases. CDR1 LNHDA and CDR2 SQIVND come from the germline V gene (reference sequence). This CDR3 has 19 residues. Losses at the gene ends were 5 bases for V and 0 bases for J; bases not matched to a gene: 16. CDR3 sequence reads: CASSPGTARADYSNQPQHF. Here the CDR3 DNA reads TGTGCCAGTAGTCCCGGGACAGCGAGGGCCGATTATAGCAATCAGCCCCAGCATTTT.

This chain connects TRBV28 to TRBJ1-4, with 8 positions matching TRBD1. After removal of 6 bases from V and 12 bases from J, the junction contained 12 bases not matched to a gene. CDR3 size: 14 residues. Germline assignment: CDR1 MDHEN and CDR2 SYDVKM. The CDR3 DNA reads as TGTGCCAGCAGAAAGACCCAGAGCAGGGGGCAACTGTTTTTT. As protein: CASRKTQSRGQLFF.

This clone appeared once. The CDR3, as DNA: TGCGCCAGCAGCTCCACTCGGGGGGACTATGGCTACACCTTC. Translated, it gives CASSSTRGDYGYTF. The rearrangement joins TRBV5-1 to TRBJ1-2, with a tentative D call TRBD1 (5 bases). V lost 3 bases and J 3 bases, leaving 12 bases between the germline ends. The germline CDR1 and CDR2 sequences are SGHRS and YFSETQ. There are 14 residues in the CDR3.

This clone has more than one count but fewer than ten. The genes are TRBV2 and TRBJ1-4, with D tentatively TRBD1 (6 bases). Trimming shortened V by 10 bases and J by 6 bases, and 21 bases separated the two germline ends. Germline-derived CDR1 and CDR2 are SNHLY and FYNNEI. The CDR3 extends over 15 amino acids. The CDR3 DNA follows: TGTGCCATCCGAGAGTCTCAGGGGCTTTATGAAAAACTGTTTTTT. Its protein product is CAIRESQGLYEKLFF.

The chain has TRBV18 and TRBJ2-7; no firm D call. V shed 1 base and J shed 1 base, with 11 bases lying between them. The CDR3 has 15 amino acids. The germline CDR1 and CDR2 sequences are KGHSH and LQKENI. CDR3 in DNA: TGTGCCAGCTCACCACTGGGGATTCGATCCTACGAGCAGTACTTC. Translated, it gives CASSPLGIRSYEQYF.

V usage is TRBV2 and J usage is TRBJ2-7; D may be TRBD1 (5 bases). CDR1 and CDR2 from the germline V gene are SNHLY and FYNNEI. Deletions cut 6 bases from V and 3 bases from J, with 9 bases between. The CDR3 totals 12 residues. CDR3 sequence: CASRQADYEQYF. CDR3 nucleotide sequence: TGTGCCAGCAGACAGGCAGACTACGAGCAGTACTTC.

In its sample, this clone was seen once. The rearrangement links TRBV5-6 to TRBJ1-2, with 7 bases aligning to TRBD1. Germline loops: CDR1 SGHDT, CDR2 YYEEEE. CDR3 length: 14 amino acids. With 6 bases clipped from V and 2 bases from J, the junction kept 7 bases outside the gene matches. CDR3 DNA: TGTGCCAGCACCGTGACAGGGAGGAACTATGGCTACACCTTC. This gives the protein CASTVTGRNYGYTF.

V is TRBV5-1 and J is TRBJ1-3, with D tentatively TRBD1 (6 bases). The length of the CDR3 is 17 residues. V lost 0 bases to trimming and J lost 0 bases, with 13 bases between them. Germline V gives CDR1 SGHRS, CDR2 YFSETQ. Written as DNA, the CDR3 is TGCGCCAGCAGCTTGGACGCAGGGGCTTTCTCTGGAAACACCATATATTTT. Amino acid sequence: CASSLDAGAFSGNTIYF.

The chain links TRBV6-1 to TRBJ2-7; 8 bases are a match to TRBD1. Germline CDR1 is MNHNS and CDR2 is SASEGT. The CDR3 is 16 amino acids. J gave up 2 bases and V 4 bases, and 10 bases lay outside the gene matches. For the CDR3, the DNA is TGTGCCAGCAGTGTAGGTACCGCGGGACAGGCCTACGAGCAGTACTTC. Amino acid sequence: CASSVGTAGQAYEQYF.

This clone came up a few times. V is TRBV5-4 and J is TRBJ1-1, with TRBD1 matching over 8 bases. Germline lookup yields CDR1 SGHNT and CDR2 YYREEE (reference sequence). The CDR3 extends over 15 amino acids. V lost 4 bases and J lost 4; bases outside the gene matches: 9. The CDR3 nucleotides are TGTGCCAGCAGCGCCAGGGGGCGCGGGATCACTGAAGCTTTCTTT. Amino acids: CASSARGRGITEAFF.

This rearrangement joins TRBV7-2 to TRBJ1-5; D is undetermined. The CDR3 length is 15 residues. Germline V gene sequence: CDR1 SGHTA, CDR2 FQGNSA. V lost 0 bases, J lost 0 bases, and 6 bases lay in between. CDR3 in amino acids: CASSLALDSNQPQHF. The CDR3 DNA follows: TGTGCCAGCAGCTTAGCTTTGGATAGCAATCAGCCCCAGCATTTT.